A selection of T cell receptor beta chains follows, all from one sample in a study of cytomegalovirus exposure and HLA in healthy donors. The data were produced by immunoSEQ multiplex PCR, yet TCRdb's version contains in-frame clones alone and is incomplete. The table lists roughly 100,000 clones, over 65% of them singletons. Sequencing used PBMCs. The receptors derive from a man aged 35 to 55 in good health and CMV-seropositive. CDR3s include the opening cysteine and the closing phenylalanine or tryptophan. A D gene is named only where the DNA matches it firmly. Clone size is given for some rows only: seen once, a few or many times, or a class if the clone is expanded.

.	TRBV4-3	TRBJ2-7	TRBD1	TGCGCCAGCAGCCCTTCGCAGGGGGCAGACTACGAGCAGTACTTC	CASSPSQGADYEQYF
.	TRBV27	TRBJ2-5	TRBD2	TGTGCCAGCCGCTCTAGCGGAAGGGAGACCCAGTACTTC	CASRSSGRETQYF
.	TRBV4-2	TRBJ1-1	TRBD1	TGTGCCAGCAGCCAATCTGGACAGGGTCTGAACACTGAAGCTTTCTTT	CASSQSGQGLNTEAFF
.	TRBV6-6	TRBJ1-1	.	TGTGCCAGCAGTTTCCTACAGGGCAGCACTGAAGCTTTCTTT	CASSFLQGSTEAFF
.	TRBV4-1	TRBJ2-5	TRBD1	TGCGCCAGCAGCCAAGGACAGGGTAGGGAGACCCAGTACTTC	CASSQGQGRETQYF
.	TRBV19	TRBJ2-2	TRBD1	TGTGCCAGTAGTATCCCCTGGGACAGGACCCTTCTAAACACCGGGGAGCTGTTTTTT	CASSIPWDRTLLNTGELFF
.	TRBV4-3	TRBJ1-6	.	TGCGCCAGCAGCCAAGATTGGGGAGGAGATAATTCACCCCTCCACTTT	CASSQDWGGDNSPLHF
.	TRBV28	TRBJ2-2	.	TGTGCCAGCAGCTCCGGGACAAGGAACACCGGGGAGCTGTTTTTT	CASSSGTRNTGELFF
.	TRBV6-5	TRBJ2-7	TRBD2	TGTGCCAGCAGTTGGACTAGCGGGGGGGCCTACGAGCAGTACTTC	CASSWTSGGAYEQYF
.	TRBV30	TRBJ1-1	.	TGTGCCTGGAGTCGGACTTGGAGGACTGAAGCTTTCTTT	CAWSRTWRTEAFF
.	TRBV5-1	TRBJ2-3	TRBD2	TGCGCCAGCAGCTTGAAAAGGACTAGCGGGAGCCAACAAAGCACAGATACGCAGTATTTT	CASSLKRTSGSQQSTDTQYF
.	TRBV6-5	TRBJ2-5	.	TGTGCCAGCAGTTACCTCCAGGCGGAGACCCAGTACTTC	CASSYLQAETQYF
.	TRBV11-2	TRBJ2-7	.	TGTGCCAGCAGCTTAGCCCGGAGGGCCAACGAGCAGTACTTC	CASSLARRANEQYF
.	TRBV6-6	TRBJ2-1	.	TGTGCCAGCAGTCCGGACAGCTACAATGAGCAGTTCTTC	CASSPDSYNEQFF
few	TRBV19	TRBJ2-3	.	TGTGCCAGTAGTACGGGGGACCGAGATACGCAGTATTTT	CASSTGDRDTQYF
.	TRBV11-3	TRBJ2-7	TRBD1	TGTGCCAGCAGCTTGACGGTAGGACAGGGGTACGAGCAGTACTTC	CASSLTVGQGYEQYF
.	TRBV9	TRBJ2-1	.	TGTGCCAGCAGCGTAGACTTGAGCTCCTACAATGAGCAGTTCTTC	CASSVDLSSYNEQFF
.	TRBV9	TRBJ2-1	TRBD1	TGTGCCAGCAGCTCGCGGACAGGGGGTAGCCTTTTAAGCTCCTACAATGAGCAGTTCTTC	CASSSRTGGSLLSSYNEQFF
once	TRBV6-5	TRBJ1-2	.	TGTGCCAGCAGTTTGTCCCGGGAAGCTGGCTACACCTTC	CASSLSREAGYTF
.	TRBV11-2	TRBJ1-1	TRBD1	TGTGCCAGCACCTCATCGGACAGGAAGAACACTGAAGCTTTCTTT	CASTSSDRKNTEAFF
.	TRBV9	TRBJ1-5	.	TGTGCCAGCAGCGTAGGGCGGGGGGTCGGTCAGCCCCAGCATTTT	CASSVGRGVGQPQHF
few	TRBV4-1	TRBJ1-2	.	TGCGCCACGCCCCCAGGGCTCGTAGCTAACTATGGCTACACCTTC	CATPPGLVANYGYTF